The sequence of this T cell receptor beta chain was determined in a study of identical twins. CDR1 and CDR2 (germline): MNHEY, SMNVEV (reference sequence). V lost 2 bases and J 2 bases, leaving 6 bases between the germline ends. The CDR3 length is 13 residues. Findings of the study overall: In cord blood, abundant beta clonotypes had fewer insertions; memory showed no trend.

Of note for this clonotype: The antigen remains unidentified.

From the 5' RACE reads, TCRdb called clonotypes with MiXCR, one entry per CDR3 protein. This sample has 450,000 or so distinct CDR3 sequences, with around 18% found just once. This clonotype was sampled from a man aged 45-65 years in good health. The chain uses TRBV27 and TRBJ1-2, with D maybe TRBD1 (5 bases). Input material: naive T cells sorted from blood. The CDR3 nucleotides are TGTGCCAGCAGTTTACACAGGAACTATGGCTACACCTTC. This encodes CASSLHRNYGYTF.